Shown below are 16 T cell receptor beta chains from a single sample sequenced in a study of OX40 agonist ivuxolimab in advanced cancers. Libraries were constructed by the immunoSEQ multiplex PCR assay. In its TCRdb copy, this immuneACCESS table keeps in-frame sequences only and misses some clones. Where compared with another copy, unresolved V genes explain less than half of these, and the others have no known cause. The sample records tens of thousands of clones, 60% to 80% of which are singletons. The ten largest clones represent around 4.5% of the sample. The sequencing used CD4+ or CD8+ T cells sorted from blood, collected in a trial of the OX40 agonist ivuxolimab. These receptors all stem from an adult with an advanced solid tumor such as melanoma, head and neck, liver or kidney cancer.

The chain couples TRBV18 to TRBJ1-2; TRBD1 might be the D (5 bases). The V end lost 3 bases, the J end lost 10 bases, and 21 bases lay between the germline ends. Germline lookup yields CDR1 KGHSH and CDR2 LQKENI. The CDR3 has 15 residues. CDR3 residues: CASSPWAGADAFYTF. DNA of the CDR3: TGTGCCAGCTCACCCTGGGCTGGGGCAGATGCTTTCTACACCTTC.

This chain uses TRBV2 with TRBJ1-1; 7 nucleotides align to TRBD1. Looked up from germline, CDR1 is SNHLY and CDR2 is FYNNEI. Trimming at V came to 3 bases and at J to 5 bases, leaving 6 bases not matched to a gene. CDR3 length: 14 amino acids. The CDR3 loop reads CASSDWGQLTEAFF. The DNA for the CDR3 is TGTGCCAGCAGTGATTGGGGACAGCTTACTGAAGCTTTCTTT.

The rearrangement joins TRBV10-1 to TRBJ2-7, with D maybe TRBD2 (6 bases). The CDR3 covers 15 residues. Trimming left V 1 base short and J 2 bases short, with 12 bases between. Germline V gene lookup returns CDR1 WNHNN and CDR2 SYGVQD (reference sequence). The CDR3 nucleotides read TGCGCCAGCAGTGAGTTCCCGGAGGGTACCTACGAGCAGTACTTC. Protein: CASSEFPEGTYEQYF.

This chain joins TRBV5-1 and TRBJ1-2; D unresolved. Germline V gene lookup returns CDR1 SGHRS and CDR2 YFSETQ. V was trimmed by 0 bases and J by 0 bases, leaving 9 bases between them. The CDR3 extends over 15 amino acids. The chain's CDR3 is CASSLAPTSNYGYTF. In nucleotides, the CDR3 is TGCGCCAGCAGCTTGGCCCCGACCTCTAACTATGGCTACACCTTC.

The rearrangement joins TRBV2 to TRBJ2-7; 7 bases map to TRBD1. The CDR3 is 14 residues long. The germline CDR1 and CDR2 sequences are SNHLY and FYNNEI. V was clipped by 4 bases and J by 4 bases; unmatched bases: 7. The CDR3 protein is CASSASTGRYEQYF. The CDR3 nucleotides read TGTGCCAGCAGTGCATCGACAGGGCGGTACGAGCAGTACTTC.

The V and J genes are TRBV7-6 and TRBJ2-3, with D uncertain. CDR1 is SGHVS, CDR2 FNYEAQ, per germline. The CDR3 length is 12 residues. The V gene lost 4 bases and the J gene lost 7 bases, with 9 bases spanning the gap. In nucleotides, the CDR3 is TGTGCCAGCAGCTCCGACGGACATACGCAGTATTTT. It yields the protein CASSSDGHTQYF. Complete variable domain (other parts from reference TRBV7-6 and TRBJ2-3): GAGVSQSPRYKVTKRGQDVALRCDPISGHVSLYWYRQALGQGPEFLTYFNYEAQQDKSGLPNDRFSAERPEGSISTLTIQRTEQRDSAMYRCASSSDGHTQYFGPGTRLTVL.

This rearrangement joins TRBV19 to TRBJ1-3; 10 positions match TRBD1. The J call is in doubt because the DNA end fits TRBJ2-2 better. Germline V gene data show CDR1 as LNHDA and CDR2 as SQIVND (reference sequence). The CDR3 consists of 17 residues. The CDR3 here is CASTLLRDRGQTGELFF. The CDR3 DNA is TGTGCCAGTACTCTACTCCGGGACAGGGGCCAGACCGGGGAGCTGTTTTTT.

This rearrangement joins TRBV27 to TRBJ1-2, with D uncertain. V was pared by 5 bases and J by 6 bases, with 16 bases between. Germline V lookup: CDR1 MNHEY, CDR2 SMNVEV (reference sequence). CDR3 length: 14 amino acids. The CDR3 loop is CASSLLGRGDGYTF. The CDR3 nucleotides read TGTGCCAGCAGTCTCCTTGGGAGAGGAGATGGCTACACCTTC.

The CDR3 nucleotides read TGTGCCAGCAGCTATCCGGGACAGGGGGCCACAGATACGCAGTATTTT. This codes for CASSYPGQGATDTQYF. The V call is TRBV6-6, the J call TRBJ2-3, with TRBD1 matching 12 bases. V shed 6 bases and J 2 bases; nucleotides not matched to a gene: 6. CDR3 length equals 16 residues. From germline, CDR1 is MNHNY and CDR2 SVGAGI (reference sequence).

The chain joins TRBV19 to TRBJ2-1; 12 bases match TRBD2. This CDR3 region has 15 residues. The germline gives CDR1 LNHDA, CDR2 SQIVND (reference sequence). The trim removed 6 bases at V and 10 bases at J, leaving 10 bases unmatched. This CDR3 is CASSTYWTSGTEQFF. In nucleotides, the CDR3 is TGTGCCAGTAGCACGTACTGGACTAGCGGGACGGAGCAGTTCTTC. Complete variable domain (other parts from reference TRBV19 and TRBJ2-1): DGGITQSPKYLFRKEGQNVTLSCEQNLNHDAMYWYRQDPGQGLRLIYYSQIVNDFQKGDIAEGYSVSREKKESFPLTVTSAQKNPTAFYLCASSTYWTSGTEQFFGPGTRLTVL.

This clone was recorded many times. V and J are TRBV6-6 and TRBJ2-7; D is ambiguous. Germline loops: CDR1 MNHNY, CDR2 SVGAGI (reference sequence). The CDR3 extends over 13 amino acids. V lost 8 bases to trimming and J lost 0 bases, with 11 bases between them. This CDR3 reads CASFQGSSYEQYF. The CDR3 region has the DNA TGTGCCAGCTTCCAAGGTAGCTCCTACGAGCAGTACTTC.

This sequence joins TRBV9 and TRBJ2-3; 10 bases match TRBD2. J was trimmed by 5 bases and V by 4 bases; bases with no gene match: 16. CDR3 length: 18 residues. The germline V gene encodes CDR1 SGDLS and CDR2 YYNGEE. The CDR3 loop is CASSSLGASGGKIDTQYF. DNA for the CDR3: TGTGCCAGCAGCTCCCTGGGCGCTAGCGGGGGAAAGATAGATACGCAGTATTTT. Filled out from reference TRBV9 and TRBJ2-3, the complete variable domain reads DSGVTQTPKHLITATGQRVTLRCSPRSGDLSVYWYQQSLDQGLQFLIQYYNGEERAKGNILERFSAQQFPDLHSELNLSSLELGDSALYFCASSSLGASGGKIDTQYFGPGTRLTVL.

Only a few counts were recorded for this clone. This chain joins TRBV28 and TRBJ1-2, with a tentative D call TRBD1 (6 bases). Per germline, CDR1 MDHEN and CDR2 SYDVKM. The CDR3 runs 14 residues. Trimming left V 3 bases short and J 8 bases short, with 16 bases between. The CDR3 DNA follows: TGTGCCAGCAGTTTTCCCGCTCCAGGGGACGGCTACACCTTC. It specifies CASSFPAPGDGYTF.

The chain recombines TRBV19 with TRBJ1-1, with D perhaps matching TRBD1 (6 bases). CDR1 is LNHDA and CDR2 is SQIVND in the germline V gene (reference sequence). This CDR3 has 15 amino acids. V lost 4 bases and J 1 base, leaving 13 bases between the germline ends. CDR3 residues: CASSTGRTENTEAFF. The CDR3 DNA is TGTGCCAGTAGTACGGGTAGGACAGAGAACACTGAAGCTTTCTTT.

The V call is TRBV9, the J call TRBJ2-7, with TRBD1 matching 8 bases. Germline CDR1 SGDLS, CDR2 YYNGEE. J gave up 2 bases and V 4 bases, and 8 bases lay outside the gene matches. The CDR3 totals 15 residues. The DNA for the CDR3 is TGTGCCAGCAGCCCTCGATGGGACAGGCCCTACGAGCAGTACTTC. Protein: CASSPRWDRPYEQYF.

The chain links TRBV30 to TRBJ2-2; 7 bases line up with TRBD2. From germline, CDR1 is GTSNPN and CDR2 SVGIG (reference sequence). This CDR3 spans 15 amino acids. Trimming cost V 7 bases and J 1 base; bases outside gene matches: 9. CDR3 in amino acids: CASPREAVNTGELFF. CDR3 DNA: TGTGCCTCTCCCCGGGAGGCAGTGAACACCGGGGAGCTGTTTTTT.